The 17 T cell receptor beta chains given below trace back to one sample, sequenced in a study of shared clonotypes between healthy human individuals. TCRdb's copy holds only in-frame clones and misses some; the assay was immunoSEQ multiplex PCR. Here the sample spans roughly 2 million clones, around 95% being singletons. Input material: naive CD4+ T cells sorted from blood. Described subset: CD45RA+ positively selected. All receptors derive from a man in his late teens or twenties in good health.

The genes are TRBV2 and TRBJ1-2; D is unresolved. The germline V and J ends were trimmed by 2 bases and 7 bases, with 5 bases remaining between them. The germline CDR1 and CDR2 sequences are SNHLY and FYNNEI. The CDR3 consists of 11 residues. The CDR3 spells CASSEWTGYTF. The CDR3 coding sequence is TGTGCCAGCAGTGAATGGACTGGCTACACCTTC. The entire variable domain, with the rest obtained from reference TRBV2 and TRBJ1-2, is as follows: EPEVTQTPSHQVTQMGQEVILRCVPISNHLYFYWYRQILGQKVEFLVSFYNNEISEKSEIFDDQFSVERPDGSNFTLKIRSTKLEDSAMYFCASSEWTGYTFGSGTRLTVV.

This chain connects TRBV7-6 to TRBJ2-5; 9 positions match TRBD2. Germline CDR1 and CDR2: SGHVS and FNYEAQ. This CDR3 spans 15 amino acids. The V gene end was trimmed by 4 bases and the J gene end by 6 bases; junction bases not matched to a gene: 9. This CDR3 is CASSSTSGTLKTQYF. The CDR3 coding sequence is TGTGCCAGCAGCTCGACTAGCGGTACACTGAAGACCCAGTACTTC. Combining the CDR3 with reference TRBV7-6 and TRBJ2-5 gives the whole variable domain GAGVSQSPRYKVTKRGQDVALRCDPISGHVSLYWYRQALGQGPEFLTYFNYEAQQDKSGLPNDRFSAERPEGSISTLTIQRTEQRDSAMYRCASSSTSGTLKTQYFGPGTRLLVL.

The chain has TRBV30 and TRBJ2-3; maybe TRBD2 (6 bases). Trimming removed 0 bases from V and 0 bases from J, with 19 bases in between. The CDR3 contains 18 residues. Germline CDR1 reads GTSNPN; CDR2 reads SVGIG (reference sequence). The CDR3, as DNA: TGTGCCTGGAGTGTATATACGGGACTGAGGTCTAGCACAGATACGCAGTATTTT. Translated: CAWSVYTGLRSSTDTQYF.

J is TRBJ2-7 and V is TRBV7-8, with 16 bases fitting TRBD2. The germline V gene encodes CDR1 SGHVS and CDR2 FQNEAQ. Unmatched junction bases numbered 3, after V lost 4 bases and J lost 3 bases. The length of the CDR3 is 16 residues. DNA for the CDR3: TGTGCCAGCAGCTCAGGGACTAGCGGGAGGGTCTACGAGCAGTACTTC. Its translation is CASSSGTSGRVYEQYF.

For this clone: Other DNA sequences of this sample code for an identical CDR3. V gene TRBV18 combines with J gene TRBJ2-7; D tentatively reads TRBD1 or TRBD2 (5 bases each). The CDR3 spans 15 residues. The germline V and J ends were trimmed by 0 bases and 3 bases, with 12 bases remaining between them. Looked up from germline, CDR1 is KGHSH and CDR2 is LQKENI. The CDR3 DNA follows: TGTGCCAGCTCACCACCCCGGGGCAGTAGCTACGAGCAGTACTTC. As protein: CASSPPRGSSYEQYF. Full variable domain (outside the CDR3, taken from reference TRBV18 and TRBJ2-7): NAGVMQNPRHLVRRRGQEARLRCSPMKGHSHVYWYRQLPEEGLKFMVYLQKENIIDESGMPKERFSAEFPKEGPSILRIQQVVRGDSAAYFCASSPPRGSSYEQYFGPGTRLTVT.

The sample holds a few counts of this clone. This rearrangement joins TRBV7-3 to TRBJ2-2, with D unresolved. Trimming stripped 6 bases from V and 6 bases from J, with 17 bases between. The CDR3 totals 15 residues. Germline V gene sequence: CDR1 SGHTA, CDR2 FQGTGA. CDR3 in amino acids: CASSPYGVSPGELFF. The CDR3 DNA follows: TGTGCCAGCAGTCCCTATGGGGTATCCCCCGGGGAGCTGTTTTTT.

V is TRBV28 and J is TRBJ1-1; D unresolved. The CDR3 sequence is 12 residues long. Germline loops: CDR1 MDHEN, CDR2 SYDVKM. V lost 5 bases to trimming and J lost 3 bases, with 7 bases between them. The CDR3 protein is CASSEQYTEAFF. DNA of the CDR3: TGTGCCAGCAGTGAACAGTACACTGAAGCTTTCTTT.

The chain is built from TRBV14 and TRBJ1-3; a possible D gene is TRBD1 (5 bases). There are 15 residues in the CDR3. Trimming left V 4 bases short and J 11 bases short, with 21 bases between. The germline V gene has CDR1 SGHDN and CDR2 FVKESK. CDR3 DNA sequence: TGTGCCAGCAGCCCTTCCGGGTCCTGGGGACGGGCCATATATTTT. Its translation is CASSPSGSWGRAIYF.

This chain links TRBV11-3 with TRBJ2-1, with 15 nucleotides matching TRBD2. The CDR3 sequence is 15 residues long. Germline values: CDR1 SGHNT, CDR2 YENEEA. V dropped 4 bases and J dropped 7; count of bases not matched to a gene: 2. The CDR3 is CASSSGLAGGNEQFF. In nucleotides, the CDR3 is TGTGCCAGCAGCTCGGGACTAGCGGGAGGAAATGAGCAGTTCTTC.

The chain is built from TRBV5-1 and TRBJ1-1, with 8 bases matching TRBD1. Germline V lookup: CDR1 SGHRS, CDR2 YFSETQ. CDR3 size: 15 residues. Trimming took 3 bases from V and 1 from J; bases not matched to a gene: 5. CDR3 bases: TGCGCCAGCAGCTCCGGTGACAGGGGGAACACTGAAGCTTTCTTT. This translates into CASSSGDRGNTEAFF. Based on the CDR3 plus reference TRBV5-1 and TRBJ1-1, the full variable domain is KAGVTQTPRYLIKTRGQQVTLSCSPISGHRSVSWYQQTPGQGLQFLFEYFSETQRNKGNFPGRFSGRQFSNSRSEMNVSTLELGDSALYLCASSSGDRGNTEAFFGQGTRLTVV.

CDR3 sequence reads: CASSLGSLPSNYGYTF. The CDR3 DNA sequence: TGTGCCAGCAGTTTGGGGTCCCTTCCGTCCAACTATGGCTACACCTTC. The chain recombines TRBV28 with TRBJ1-2; D not certain. V was cut by 3 bases and J by 2 bases, with 16 bases left in between. This CDR3 has 16 amino acids. CDR1 MDHEN and CDR2 SYDVKM come from the germline V gene.

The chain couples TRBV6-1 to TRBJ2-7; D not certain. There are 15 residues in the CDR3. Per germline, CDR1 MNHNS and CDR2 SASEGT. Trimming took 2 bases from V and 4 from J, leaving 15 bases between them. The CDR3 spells CASSEYGQDGYEQYF. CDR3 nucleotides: TGTGCCAGCAGTGAATACGGGCAGGACGGATACGAGCAGTACTTC.

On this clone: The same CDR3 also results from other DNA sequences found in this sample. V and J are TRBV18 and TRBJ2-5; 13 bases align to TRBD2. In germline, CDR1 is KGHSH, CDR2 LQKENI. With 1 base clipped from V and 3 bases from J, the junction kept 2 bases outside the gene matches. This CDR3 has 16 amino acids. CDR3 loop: CASSPQGLAGEETQYF. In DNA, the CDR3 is TGTGCCAGCTCACCACAAGGACTAGCGGGAGAAGAGACCCAGTACTTC.

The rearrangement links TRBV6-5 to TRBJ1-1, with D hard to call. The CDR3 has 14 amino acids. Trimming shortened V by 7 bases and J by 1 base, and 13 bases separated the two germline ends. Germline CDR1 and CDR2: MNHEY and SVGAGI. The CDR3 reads CASTEASRNTEAFF. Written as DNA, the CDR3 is TGTGCCAGCACCGAAGCCTCTAGGAACACTGAAGCTTTCTTT.

In DNA, the CDR3 is TGTGCCAGCAGTCGACAGGGACCCGGGGAGCTGTTTTTT. Protein: CASSRQGPGELFF. The chain is built from TRBV6-5 and TRBJ2-2; 7 bases align to TRBD1. The CDR3 spans 13 residues. CDR1 and CDR2 from the germline V gene are MNHEY and SVGAGI. V shed 5 bases and J 6 bases; nucleotides not matched to a gene: 3.

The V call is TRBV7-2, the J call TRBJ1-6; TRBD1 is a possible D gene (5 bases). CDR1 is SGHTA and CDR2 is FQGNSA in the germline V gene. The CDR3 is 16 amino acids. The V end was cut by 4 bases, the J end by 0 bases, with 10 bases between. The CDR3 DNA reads TGTGCCAGCAGCTCCCGACAGAGCTCCTATAATTCACCCCTCCACTTT. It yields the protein CASSSRQSSYNSPLHF.

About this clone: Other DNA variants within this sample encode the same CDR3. Here the CDR3 reads CASSPTSSYEQYF. CDR3 sequence (DNA): TGTGCCAGCTCACCGACGAGCTCCTACGAGCAGTACTTC. The chain has TRBV18 and TRBJ2-7; the D is unclear. The CDR3 runs to 13 residues. Trimming removed 3 bases from V and 0 bases from J, with 6 bases in between. Germline CDR1 reads KGHSH; CDR2 reads LQKENI.